One sample yielded the 25 T cell receptor beta chains listed below, sequenced in a study of graft-versus-host responses after intestinal transplantation. No cognate antigen is known for these TCRs. The table came from immunoSEQ multiplex PCR; TCRdb's copy has only in-frame clones and leaves some out. The sample comprises 40,000 to 55,000 clones, more than 70% of which are singletons, and 0.55% to 0.8% rests with the top ten. The source was unstimulated CD4+ T cells sorted from spleen or lymph node cells, collected before transplant. These receptors were collected from a human donor who was the organ donor for an intestinal transplant.

This chain uses TRBV30 with TRBJ2-3, with TRBD2 as a possible D gene (6 bases). CDR3 length: 13 amino acids. V lost 2 bases and J 6 bases, leaving 12 bases between the germline ends. Germline CDR1 GTSNPN, CDR2 SVGIG (reference sequence). The CDR3 region is CAWSLADGDTQYF. As DNA, the CDR3 is TGTGCCTGGAGTTTAGCGGATGGGGATACGCAGTATTTT.

J is TRBJ2-6 and V is TRBV28; D possibly corresponds to TRBD1 (6 bases). The ends were cut back, 8 bases at V and 0 bases at J, with 11 bases in the middle. CDR1 and CDR2 from the germline V gene are MDHEN and SYDVKM. CDR3 length equals 15 residues. CDR3 amino acids: CASGTGSSGANVLTF. For the CDR3, the DNA is TGTGCCAGCGGAACAGGGTCCTCTGGGGCCAACGTCCTGACTTTC.

This clone came up once. The V gene is TRBV11-2, the J gene TRBJ2-7; a weak D match, TRBD2 (6 bases). Germline V gene sequence: CDR1 SGHAT, CDR2 FQNNGV. Trimming left V 3 bases short and J 0 bases short, with 9 bases between. The CDR3 is 14 residues long. CDR3 bases: TGTGCCAGCAGCTTTCTAGCGCTCTCCTACGAGCAGTACTTC. Residues: CASSFLALSYEQYF.

The chain recombines TRBV19 with TRBJ1-4; the match to TRBD1 covers 7 bases. J lost 6 bases, V lost 5 bases, and 9 bases had no gene match. The CDR3 totals 15 residues. The germline gives CDR1 LNHDA, CDR2 SQIVND (reference sequence). CDR3 sequence (DNA): TGTGCCAGTAGTTCTCCTCGGACAGGCGATGAAAAACTGTTTTTT. This sequence encodes CASSSPRTGDEKLFF.

The V and J genes are TRBV27 and TRBJ2-7, with 10 bases fitting TRBD2. Per the germline V gene, CDR1 is MNHEY and CDR2 is SMNVEV (reference sequence). The CDR3 is 12 residues long. After removal of 4 bases from V and 12 bases from J, the junction contained 6 bases not matched to a gene. In DNA, the CDR3 is TGTGCCAGCAGTTCTATAGCGGGAGGCATGTACTTC. This translates into CASSSIAGGMYF.

V gene TRBV28 combines with J gene TRBJ1-1; 11 positions match TRBD1. Germline CDR1 MDHEN, CDR2 SYDVKM. The V segment lost 6 bases and the J segment 4 bases; nucleotides outside the gene matches: 10. The CDR3 has 16 amino acids. The CDR3 DNA is TGTGCCAGCAGCTCTGGACAGGGGGCGTCAGGCACTGAAGCTTTCTTT. The encoded protein is CASSSGQGASGTEAFF. Complete variable domain (other parts from reference TRBV28 and TRBJ1-1): DVKVTQSSRYLVKRTGEKVFLECVQDMDHENMFWYRQDPGLGLRLIYFSYDVKMKEKGDIPEGYSVSREKKERFSLILESASTNQTSMYLCASSSGQGASGTEAFFGQGTRLTVV.

This clone came up a few times. The V and J genes are TRBV21-1 and TRBJ2-1; TRBD1 reflects the table's D call only, with no check against the DNA. TRBV21-1 is annotated as a pseudogene. The CDR3 is 14 residues long. CDR3 region: CASSKDSSYNEQFF. CDR3 in DNA: TGTGCCAGCAGCAAAGACAGCTCCTACAATGAGCAGTTCTTC.

The rearrangement joins TRBV7-3 to TRBJ2-2; perhaps TRBD1 as D (6 bases). Per germline, CDR1 SGHTA and CDR2 FQGTGA. The CDR3 has 16 amino acids. Trimming took off 5 bases at V and 4 bases at J, with 17 bases between the two ends. The DNA for the CDR3 is TGTGCCAGCAGCCTCGAACAGGGAATGGGCACCGGGGAGCTGTTTTTT. It translates to CASSLEQGMGTGELFF.

The chain carries TRBV29-1 and TRBJ1-1; a possible D gene is TRBD1 (5 bases). V lost 3 bases, J lost 4 bases, and 12 bases lay in between. CDR3 length: 13 residues. Germline V gene sequence: CDR1 SQVTM, CDR2 ANQGSEA. CDR3: CSVDVPGVTEAFF. CDR3 DNA sequence: TGCAGCGTTGATGTTCCGGGGGTCACTGAAGCTTTCTTT.

The CDR3 is CASSLGDNQPQHF. The CDR3 DNA follows: TGTGCCAGCTCACTAGGGGACAATCAGCCCCAGCATTTT. The V call is TRBV18, the J call TRBJ1-5, with D possibly being TRBD1 (5 bases). This CDR3 has 13 amino acids. V was clipped by 4 bases and J by 3 bases, with 7 bases between them. The germline V gene has CDR1 KGHSH and CDR2 LQKENI.

This clone showed up just once. The V gene is TRBV9, the J gene TRBJ2-5; TRBD2 aligns across 7 bases. The CDR3 length is 13 residues. The junction had 4 bases not matched to a gene; V was cut back by 3 bases and J by 5 bases. CDR1 is SGDLS and CDR2 is YYNGEE in the germline V gene. The CDR3 loop reads CASSALAVETQYF. Here the CDR3 DNA reads TGTGCCAGCAGCGCTCTAGCGGTTGAGACCCAGTACTTC. Variable domain in full (rest from reference TRBV9 and TRBJ2-5): DSGVTQTPKHLITATGQRVTLRCSPRSGDLSVYWYQQSLDQGLQFLIQYYNGEERAKGNILERFSAQQFPDLHSELNLSSLELGDSALYFCASSALAVETQYFGPGTRLLVL.

The V and J genes are TRBV27 and TRBJ2-7, with 7 bases that match TRBD2. The CDR3 extends over 17 amino acids. Germline lookup yields CDR1 MNHEY and CDR2 SMNVEV (reference sequence). J lost 1 base, V lost 4 bases, and 13 bases had no gene match. This CDR3 reads CASSYSDTAGGSYEQYF. In nucleotides, the CDR3 is TGTGCCAGCAGTTACTCTGACACCGCCGGGGGGTCCTACGAGCAGTACTTC.

This clone has just one count. The rearrangement joins TRBV6-6 to TRBJ2-7; D not certain. The CDR3 covers 13 residues. Looked up from germline, CDR1 is MNHNY and CDR2 is SVGAGI (reference sequence). V gave up 0 bases and J gave up 3 bases, with 6 bases separating them. The CDR3 sequence: CASSYSPLYEQYF. For the CDR3, the DNA is TGTGCCAGCAGTTACTCCCCTCTCTACGAGCAGTACTTC.

The V and J genes are TRBV6-6 and TRBJ1-1, with D possibly TRBD1 on 6 matching bases. Per germline, CDR1 MNHNY and CDR2 SVGAGI (reference sequence). The CDR3 sequence is 15 residues long. V was pared by 8 bases and J by 0 bases, with 16 bases between. The CDR3 region has the DNA TGTGCCAGCTTACGGGGGGCCGGGATGAACACTGAAGCTTTCTTT. This sequence encodes CASLRGAGMNTEAFF.

The count of this clone is one. V is TRBV14 and J is TRBJ2-7; 8 bases match TRBD1. The CDR3 length is 15 residues. CDR1 and CDR2 from the germline V gene are SGHDN and FVKESK. J was trimmed by 5 bases and V by 1 base; bases with no gene match: 7. In nucleotides, the CDR3 is TGTGCCAGCAGCCAAGGCTTCGGACAGGGTGACGAGCAGTACTTC. Protein: CASSQGFGQGDEQYF.

The chain carries TRBV6-5 and TRBJ2-1; D gene unclear. Germline values: CDR1 MNHEY, CDR2 SVGAGI. V was shortened by 4 bases and J by 4 bases, with 5 bases between the two germline ends. CDR3 length: 12 amino acids. DNA of the CDR3: TGTGCCAGCAGTTCCAGATACAATGAGCAGTTCTTC. Its translation is CASSSRYNEQFF.

The rearrangement links TRBV5-4 to TRBJ2-7; TRBD1 is a possible D gene (5 bases). Trimming removed 4 bases from V and 3 bases from J, with 17 bases in between. The V gene's germline CDR1 is SGHNT and CDR2 YYREEE (reference sequence). There are 15 residues in the CDR3. The CDR3 sequence is CASSPEVSGNYEQYF. The CDR3 DNA reads TGTGCCAGCAGCCCGGAAGTATCAGGGAACTACGAGCAGTACTTC.

Here the CDR3 DNA reads TGTGCCAGCAGCTTAGGGATCGTGGCGGCCGACGAGCAGTACTTC. Residues: CASSLGIVAADEQYF. The rearrangement links TRBV7-2 to TRBJ2-7; D not certain. V was pared by 1 base and J by 5 bases, with 15 bases between. The CDR3 contains 15 residues. Looked up from germline, CDR1 is SGHTA and CDR2 is FQGNSA.

The CDR3 loop is CASRQTGDWTEAFF. CDR3 coding DNA: TGTGCCAGCAGACAGACAGGGGATTGGACTGAAGCTTTCTTT. The chain is built from TRBV18 and TRBJ1-1, with 8 nucleotides matching TRBD1. The CDR3 is made up of 14 amino acids. The J segment lost 5 bases and the V segment lost 8 bases, leaving 10 bases of the junction unmatched. Germline V gene sequence: CDR1 KGHSH, CDR2 LQKENI.

This clone is a singleton in its sample. The chain joins TRBV6-1 to TRBJ1-2, with D unresolved. The CDR3 length is 17 residues. V was cut by 4 bases and J by 2 bases, with 20 bases left in between. CDR1 and CDR2 (germline): MNHNS, SASEGT. The CDR3 here is CASSVFVGGRKNYGYTF. The CDR3 DNA reads as TGTGCCAGCAGTGTATTCGTAGGTGGGAGAAAGAACTATGGCTACACCTTC.

This chain uses TRBV28 with TRBJ1-5, with 7 bases matching TRBD1. From germline, CDR1 is MDHEN and CDR2 SYDVKM. Losses at the gene ends were 7 bases for V and 7 bases for J; bases not matched to a gene: 7. CDR3 length: 13 amino acids. The CDR3, as DNA: TGTGCCAGCAATCGACAGGGCGTCCAGCCCCAGCATTTT. Translating gives CASNRQGVQPQHF.

The chain links TRBV6-1 to TRBJ2-2, with 8 positions matching TRBD1. The germline CDR1 and CDR2 sequences are MNHNS and SASEGT. This CDR3 comprises 16 residues. Losses at the gene ends were 2 bases for V and 7 bases for J; bases not matched to a gene: 9. In DNA form, the CDR3 reads TGTGCCAGCAGTGAACAGACAGGGGCAGTGATCGGGGAGCTGTTTTTT. Encoded protein: CASSEQTGAVIGELFF.

J is TRBJ1-4 and V is TRBV19; D ambiguous. The ends were cut back, 3 bases at V and 5 bases at J, with 13 bases in the middle. This CDR3 contains 15 residues. Germline V lookup: CDR1 LNHDA, CDR2 SQIVND (reference sequence). The CDR3 loop reads CASSMPGRPNEKLFF. CDR3 bases: TGTGCCAGTAGTATGCCCGGCAGGCCGAATGAAAAACTGTTTTTT. The complete variable domain, with remaining parts taken from reference TRBV19 and TRBJ1-4, reads DGGITQSPKYLFRKEGQNVTLSCEQNLNHDAMYWYRQDPGQGLRLIYYSQIVNDFQKGDIAEGYSVSREKKESFPLTVTSAQKNPTAFYLCASSMPGRPNEKLFFGSGTQLSVL.

Turning to this clone: An end of the junction does not agree with germline; a read error may underlie this. The chain employs TRBV7-7 and TRBJ1-4, with D maybe TRBD1 (6 bases). CDR1 is SSHAT and CDR2 is FNYEAQ in the germline V gene (reference sequence). The CDR3 is 13 residues long. The CDR3 region is CASSPGGGGKLFF. Written as DNA, the CDR3 is TGTGCTAGCAGCCCCGGGGGGGGCGGAAAACTGTTTTTT.

V usage is TRBV7-9 and J usage is TRBJ2-7; TRBD2 aligns across 12 bases. The junction had 8 bases not matched to a gene; V was cut back by 5 bases and J by 3 bases. The germline V gene encodes CDR1 SEHNR and CDR2 FQNEAQ (reference sequence). This CDR3 has 16 residues. CDR3 sequence reads: CASSPIPGLAGYEQYF. CDR3 nucleotides: TGTGCCAGCAGCCCGATCCCGGGACTAGCGGGCTACGAGCAGTACTTC. Combining the CDR3 with reference TRBV7-9 and TRBJ2-7 gives the whole variable domain DTGVSQNPRHKITKRGQNVTFRCDPISEHNRLYWYRQTLGQGPEFLTYFQNEAQLEKSRLLSDRFSAERPKGSFSTLEIQRTEQGDSAMYLCASSPIPGLAGYEQYFGPGTRLTVT.